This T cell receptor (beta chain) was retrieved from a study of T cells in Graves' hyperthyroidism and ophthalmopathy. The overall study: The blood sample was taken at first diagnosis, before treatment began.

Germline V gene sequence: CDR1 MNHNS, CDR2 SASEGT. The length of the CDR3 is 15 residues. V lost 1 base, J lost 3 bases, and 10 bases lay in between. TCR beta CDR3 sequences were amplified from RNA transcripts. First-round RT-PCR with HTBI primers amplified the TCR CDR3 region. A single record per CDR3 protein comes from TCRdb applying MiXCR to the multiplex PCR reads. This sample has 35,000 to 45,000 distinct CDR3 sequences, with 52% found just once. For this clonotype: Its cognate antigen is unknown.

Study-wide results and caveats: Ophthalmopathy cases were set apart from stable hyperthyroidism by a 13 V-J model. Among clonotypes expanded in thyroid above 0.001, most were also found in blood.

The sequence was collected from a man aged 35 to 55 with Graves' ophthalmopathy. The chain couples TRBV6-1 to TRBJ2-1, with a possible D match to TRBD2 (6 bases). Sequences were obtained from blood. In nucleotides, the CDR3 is TGTGCCAGCAGTGAAGTGCGGGGAGACTACAATGAGCAGTTCTTC. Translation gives CASSEVRGDYNEQFF.